These 6 T cell receptor beta chains share one sample of origin, sequenced in a study of control samples from healthy donors and cancer patients. Generated by immunoSEQ multiplex PCR, the TCRdb table keeps only in-frame clones and is missing some. Of around 140,000 clones in the sample, about nine tenths are singletons; the top ten hold 2% to 3%. Sequenced input: blood. The receptors derive from a man aged 35 to 55 in good health.

This clone was detected once. The V call is TRBV2, the J call TRBJ2-3, with D perhaps matching TRBD2 (5 bases). This CDR3 spans 12 amino acids. The germline V gene encodes CDR1 SNHLY and CDR2 FYNNEI. V lost 9 bases and J lost 6, with 13 bases in between. CDR3 DNA sequence: TGTGCCAGTTCTAGCACGGCGGATACGCAGTATTTT. Amino acids: CASSSTADTQYF.

V is TRBV5-6 and J is TRBJ1-4, with D possibly being TRBD1 (6 bases). Germline V lookup: CDR1 SGHDT, CDR2 YYEEEE. This CDR3 contains 16 residues. V was shortened by 0 bases and J by 6 bases, with 15 bases between the two germline ends. CDR3 in DNA: TGTGCCAGCAGCTTGGGGTGGGCGGGGGCCTATGAAAAACTGTTTTTT. Its translation is CASSLGWAGAYEKLFF.

This chain connects TRBV19 to TRBJ2-2; D may be TRBD2 (6 bases). V was shortened by 3 bases and J by 5 bases, with 28 bases between the two germline ends. This CDR3 contains 20 residues. Germline V lookup: CDR1 LNHDA, CDR2 SQIVND (reference sequence). CDR3 residues: CASSMWGRRAAPRGTGELFF. The CDR3 DNA follows: TGTGCCAGTAGTATGTGGGGCAGGAGGGCAGCTCCTCGGGGAACCGGGGAGCTGTTTTTT.

The chain joins TRBV19 to TRBJ2-7, with 7 positions matching TRBD1. This CDR3 contains 13 residues. Trimming at V came to 1 base and at J to 5 bases, leaving 2 bases not matched to a gene. Germline lookup yields CDR1 LNHDA and CDR2 SQIVND (reference sequence). CDR3 nucleotides: TGTGCCAGTAGTATAGTCACAGGGGACGAGCAGTACTTC. It yields the protein CASSIVTGDEQYF.

The CDR3 is CASSLKVAGGTDTQYF. CDR3 coding DNA: TGTGCCAGCAGCTTGAAGGTAGCGGGGGGGACAGATACGCAGTATTTT. The chain combines TRBV5-6 with TRBJ2-3, with 11 bases that match TRBD2. After removal of 1 base from V and 3 bases from J, the junction contained 4 bases not matched to a gene. The CDR3 sequence is 16 residues long. Germline lookup yields CDR1 SGHDT and CDR2 YYEEEE.

The chain links TRBV10-3 to TRBJ2-5, with 7 bases matching TRBD2. In germline, CDR1 is ENHRY, CDR2 SYGVKD. V was pared by 2 bases and J by 6 bases, with 9 bases of the junction left unmatched. The CDR3 length is 15 residues. The CDR3 DNA follows: TGTGCCATCAGTGAGGAGGGGAGGGGAAAAAAGACCCAGTACTTC. This sequence encodes CAISEEGRGKKTQYF.